The clone carrying this TCR beta chain appeared a few times. Its antigen is not known. The same CDR3 can be traced to other DNA sequences in this sample. This record belongs to a study of shared clonotypes between healthy human individuals. Findings of the study overall: Though the depth was large, rarefaction showed that sorted-subset sequencing was incomplete.

The germline CDR1 and CDR2 sequences are LNHDA and SQIVND (reference sequence). The CDR3 length is 15 residues. The V end lost 1 base, the J end lost 0 bases, and 10 bases lay between the germline ends. Deep was the level at which the assay was run. The protocol was immunoSEQ multiplex PCR, while the TCRdb copy is restricted to in-frame clones and leaves out a portion. The sample has approximately 2.5 million clones, approximately 93% seen once. The receptor's source is a man between 18 and 35 years old in good health. Some clones in this sample may be carry-over from other donors' samples. Source material: naive CD4+ T cells from PBMCs. Subset of the sample: CD45RA+ positively selected. The chain joins TRBV19 to TRBJ2-7, with D perhaps being TRBD1 or TRBD2 (5 bases each). In DNA, the CDR3 is TGTGCCAGTAGTATAGCCCGGGACGGCTCCTACGAGCAGTACTTC. Translated: CASSIARDGSYEQYF.